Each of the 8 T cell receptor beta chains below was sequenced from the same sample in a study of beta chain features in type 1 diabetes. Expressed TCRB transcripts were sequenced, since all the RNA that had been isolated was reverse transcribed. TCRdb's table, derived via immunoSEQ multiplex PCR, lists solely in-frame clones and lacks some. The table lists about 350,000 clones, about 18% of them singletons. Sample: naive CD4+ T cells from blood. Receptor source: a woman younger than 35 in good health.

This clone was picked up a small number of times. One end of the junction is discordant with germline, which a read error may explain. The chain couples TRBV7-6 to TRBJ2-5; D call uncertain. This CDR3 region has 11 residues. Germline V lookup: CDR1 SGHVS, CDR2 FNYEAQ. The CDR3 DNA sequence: TGTGCCAGCAGCTTAGGCGAACCGTTCCACTTC. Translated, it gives CASSLGEPFHF.

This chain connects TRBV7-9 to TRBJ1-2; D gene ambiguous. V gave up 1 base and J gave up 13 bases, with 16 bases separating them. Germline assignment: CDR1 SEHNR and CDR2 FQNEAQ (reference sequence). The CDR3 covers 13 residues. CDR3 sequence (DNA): TGTGCCAGCAGCTTAGGGCAGGCCCAAGAGAGCACCTTC. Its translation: CASSLGQAQESTF.

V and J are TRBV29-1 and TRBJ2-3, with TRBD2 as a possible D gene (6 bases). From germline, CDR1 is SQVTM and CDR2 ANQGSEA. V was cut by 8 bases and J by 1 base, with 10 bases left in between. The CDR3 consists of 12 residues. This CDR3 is CSSRRGTDTQYF. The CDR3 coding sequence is TGCAGCTCCCGGAGGGGCACAGATACGCAGTATTTT.

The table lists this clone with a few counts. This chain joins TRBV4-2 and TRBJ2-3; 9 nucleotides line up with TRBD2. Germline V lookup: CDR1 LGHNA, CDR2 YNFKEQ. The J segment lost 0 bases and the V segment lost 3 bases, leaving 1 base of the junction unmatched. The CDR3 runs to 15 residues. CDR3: CASSQLAGSTDTQYF. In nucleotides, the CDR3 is TGTGCCAGCAGCCAGCTAGCGGGGAGCACAGATACGCAGTATTTT.

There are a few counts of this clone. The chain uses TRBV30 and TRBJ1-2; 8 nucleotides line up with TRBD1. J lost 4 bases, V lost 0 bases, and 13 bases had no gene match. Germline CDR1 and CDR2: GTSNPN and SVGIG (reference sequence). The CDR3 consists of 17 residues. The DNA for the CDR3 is TGTGCCTGGAGTGTACCCTCTTGGACAGGGTTGGGCTATGGCTACACCTTC. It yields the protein CAWSVPSWTGLGYGYTF.

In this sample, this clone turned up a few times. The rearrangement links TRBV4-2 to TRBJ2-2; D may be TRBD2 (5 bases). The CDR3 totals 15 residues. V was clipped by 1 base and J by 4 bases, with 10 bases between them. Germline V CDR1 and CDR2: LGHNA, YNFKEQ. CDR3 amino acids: CASSQVQAVTGELFF. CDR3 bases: TGTGCCAGCAGCCAAGTTCAAGCGGTCACCGGGGAGCTGTTTTTT.

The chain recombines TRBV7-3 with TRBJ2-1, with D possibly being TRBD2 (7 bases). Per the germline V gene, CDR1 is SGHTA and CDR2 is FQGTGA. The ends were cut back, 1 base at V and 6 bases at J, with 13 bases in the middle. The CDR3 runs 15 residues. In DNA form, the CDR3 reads TGTGCCAGCAGCTTAAGGGGGGGCTTAGGCAATGAGCAGTTCTTC. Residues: CASSLRGGLGNEQFF.

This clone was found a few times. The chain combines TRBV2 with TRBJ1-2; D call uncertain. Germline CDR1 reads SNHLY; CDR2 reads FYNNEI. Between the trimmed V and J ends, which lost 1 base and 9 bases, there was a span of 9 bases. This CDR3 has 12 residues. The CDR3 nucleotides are TGTGCCAGCAGTGAAGGCGAAAGAAGCTACACCTTC. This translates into CASSEGERSYTF.